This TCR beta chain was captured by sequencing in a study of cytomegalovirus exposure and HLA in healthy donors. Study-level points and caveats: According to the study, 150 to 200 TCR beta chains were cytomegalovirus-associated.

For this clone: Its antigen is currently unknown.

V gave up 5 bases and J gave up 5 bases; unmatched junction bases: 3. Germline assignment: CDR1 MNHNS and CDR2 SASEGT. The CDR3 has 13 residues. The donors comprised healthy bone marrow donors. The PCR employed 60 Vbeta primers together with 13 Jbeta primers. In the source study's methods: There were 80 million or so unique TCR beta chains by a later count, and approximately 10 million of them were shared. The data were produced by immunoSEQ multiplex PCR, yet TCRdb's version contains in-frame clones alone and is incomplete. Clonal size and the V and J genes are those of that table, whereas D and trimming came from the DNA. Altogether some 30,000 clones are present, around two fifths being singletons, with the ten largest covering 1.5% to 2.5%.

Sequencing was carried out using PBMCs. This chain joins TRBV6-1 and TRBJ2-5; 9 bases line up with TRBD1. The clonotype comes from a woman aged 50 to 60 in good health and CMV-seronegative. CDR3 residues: CASSKDRGETQYF. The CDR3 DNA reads TGTGCCAGCAGTAAAGACAGGGGGGAGACCCAGTACTTC.